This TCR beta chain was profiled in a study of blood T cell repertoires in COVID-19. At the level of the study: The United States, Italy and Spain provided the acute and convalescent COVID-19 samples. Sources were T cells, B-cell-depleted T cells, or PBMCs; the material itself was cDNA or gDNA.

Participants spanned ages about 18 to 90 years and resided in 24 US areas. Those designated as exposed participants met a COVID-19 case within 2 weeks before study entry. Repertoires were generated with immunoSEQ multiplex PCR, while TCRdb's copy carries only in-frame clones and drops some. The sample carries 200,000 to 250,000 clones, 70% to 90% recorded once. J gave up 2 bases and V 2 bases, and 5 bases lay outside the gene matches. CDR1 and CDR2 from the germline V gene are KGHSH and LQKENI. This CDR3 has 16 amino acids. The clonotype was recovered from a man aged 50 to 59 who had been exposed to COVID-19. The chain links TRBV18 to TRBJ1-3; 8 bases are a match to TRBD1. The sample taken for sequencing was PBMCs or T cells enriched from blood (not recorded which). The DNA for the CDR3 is TGTGCCAGCTCACCAAACTTACAGGGGGCTGGAAACACCATATATTTT. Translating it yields CASSPNLQGAGNTIYF.